This TCR beta chain was retrieved from a study of blood T cell repertoires in COVID-19. Study in general: Acute and convalescent COVID-19 specimens originated in the United States, Italy and Spain. In each case, the material was cDNA or gDNA derived from T cells, B-cell-depleted T cells, or PBMCs.

As originally analysed: By means of reference gene primer amplification, nucleated cell counts were estimated. Clones were sequenced by immunoSEQ multiplex PCR, and TCRdb holds only the in-frame ones, with some missing. The DNA gave D and trimming, while V, J and clone size come from that table. This table has about 63,000 clones, approximately 80% appearing once. The sample comprised peripheral blood. This sequence originates from a woman over 75 with acute or convalescent COVID-19.

The DNA for the CDR3 is TGTGCCAGCAGTTTATCCCCCTCTGCGGGGTACAATGAGCAGTTCTTC. Amino acid sequence: CASSLSPSAGYNEQFF. The chain carries TRBV27 and TRBJ2-1; perhaps TRBD2 as D (6 bases). Trimming took 0 bases from V and 4 from J, leaving 13 bases between them. This CDR3 region has 16 residues. Germline CDR1 is MNHEY and CDR2 is SMNVEV (reference sequence).